One sample yielded the 22 T cell receptor beta chains listed below, sequenced in a study of beta chain features in type 1 diabetes (dated by TCRdb to the late 2010s). Beyond this particular receptor, the publication reports: Type 1 diabetes patients showed a moderate but significant shortening of TCRB CDR3 length in all four CD4+ subsets.

Antigens of these TCRs are unknown. Library generation was performed with the immunoSEQ multiplex PCR assay. The High Capacity cDNA Reverse Transcription Kit was used to reverse transcribe all of the isolated RNA, meaning that expressed TCRB transcripts were what got sequenced. TCRdb carries this immuneACCESS record with in-frame sequences only. Its versions omit some clonotypes, under half of them owing to an unresolved V gene in the studies checked, with the rest unexplained. In all, the sample holds under 850,000 clones, and roughly 13% of those were seen once. The ten largest clones take up 0.022% of the sample. Source material: naive CD4+ T cells from blood. The cell subset or site label here, explained by the study, means: true naive CD4+ T cells. The receptors were sampled from a young man with type 1 diabetes.

A few counts support this clone. The V call is TRBV2, the J call TRBJ2-1, with 11 bases that match TRBD1. Germline V gene sequence: CDR1 SNHLY, CDR2 FYNNEI. The CDR3 loop spans 16 amino acids. With V trimmed by 1 base and J by 7 bases, 6 bases remained unmatched. The CDR3 DNA is TGTGCCAGCAGTGAAGACGGGACAGGGGGGATGAATGAGCAGTTCTTC. Its translation is CASSEDGTGGMNEQFF.

The chain couples TRBV6-5 to TRBJ1-4; D uncertain. The V end lost 6 bases, the J end lost 8 bases, and 13 bases lay between the germline ends. The CDR3 has 13 amino acids. Germline V lookup: CDR1 MNHEY, CDR2 SVGAGI. The CDR3 DNA sequence: TGTGCCAGCAGCTCCCCAGGAGAGGAAAAACTGTTTTTT. Translating it yields CASSSPGEEKLFF.

The chain combines TRBV30 with TRBJ2-2; maybe TRBD1 (6 bases). The germline V and J ends were trimmed by 0 bases and 3 bases, with 14 bases remaining between them. The CDR3 contains 16 residues. Germline V gene lookup returns CDR1 GTSNPN and CDR2 SVGIG (reference sequence). CDR3 sequence reads: CAWSVLWGRDTGELFF. The CDR3 DNA reads TGTGCCTGGAGTGTACTTTGGGGGCGAGACACCGGGGAGCTGTTTTTT. The variable domain in full, with the rest retrieved from reference TRBV30 and TRBJ2-2, is SQTIHQWPATLVQPVGSPLSLECTVEGTSNPNLYWYRQAAGRGLQLLFYSVGIGQISSEVPQNLSASRPQDRQFILSSKKLLLSDSGFYLCAWSVLWGRDTGELFFGEGSRLTVL.

V gene TRBV7-9 combines with J gene TRBJ1-1; D is ambiguous. Germline V CDR1 and CDR2: SEHNR, FQNEAQ (reference sequence). The V end was cut by 10 bases, the J end by 3 bases, with 12 bases between. This CDR3 has 12 residues. The CDR3 sequence: CATLTGDTEAFF. The DNA for the CDR3 is TGTGCCACCTTAACCGGGGACACTGAAGCTTTCTTT.

The rearrangement uses TRBV6-6 and TRBJ1-4; no definite D call. This CDR3 has 11 residues. Germline CDR1 is MNHNY and CDR2 is SVGAGI (reference sequence). Trimming shortened V by 7 bases and J by 7 bases, and 7 bases separated the two germline ends. CDR3 coding DNA: TGTGCCAGCACCTCCAGTGAAAAACTGTTTTTT. Protein product: CASTSSEKLFF.

This sequence joins TRBV15 and TRBJ2-3, with a weak D call TRBD1 (6 bases). CDR1 LNHNV and CDR2 YYDKDF come from the germline V gene (reference sequence). The length of the CDR3 is 16 residues. Trimming shortened V by 3 bases and J by 4 bases, and 17 bases separated the two germline ends. The CDR3 nucleotides read TGTGCCACCAGCAGCAAGAACTTCAGGGGATCAGATACGCAGTATTTT. This gives the protein CATSSKNFRGSDTQYF. The complete variable domain, with remaining parts taken from reference TRBV15 and TRBJ2-3, reads DAMVIQNPRYQVTQFGKPVTLSCSQTLNHNVMYWYQQKSSQAPKLLFHYYDKDFNNEADTPDNFQSRRPNTSFCFLDIRSPGLGDTAMYLCATSSKNFRGSDTQYFGPGTRLTVL.

The chain couples TRBV4-1 to TRBJ2-5; TRBD1 matches 8 bases. Trimming took 2 bases from V and 1 from J; bases not matched to a gene: 9. Germline V gene data show CDR1 as MGHRA and CDR2 as YSYEKL. There are 17 residues in the CDR3. Here the CDR3 reads CASSQFPPGQGQETQYF. The CDR3 DNA reads TGCGCCAGCAGCCAATTCCCACCTGGACAGGGCCAAGAGACCCAGTACTTC.

This clone was observed once. Other DNA sequences in the same sample also yield this CDR3. The CDR3 DNA sequence: TGCGCCAGCAGTCCGACTAGCGGAGTCCAAGAGACCCAGTACTTC. Amino acids: CASSPTSGVQETQYF. This chain links TRBV5-1 with TRBJ2-5; 9 bases map to TRBD2. Germline loops: CDR1 SGHRS, CDR2 YFSETQ. J was trimmed by 1 base and V by 5 bases; bases with no gene match: 6. The CDR3 totals 15 residues.

The rearrangement links TRBV29-1 to TRBJ1-5; D unresolved. The CDR3 consists of 15 residues. V was cut by 4 bases and J by 0 bases, with 13 bases left in between. Germline CDR1 is SQVTM and CDR2 is ANQGSEA. In nucleotides, the CDR3 is TGCAGCGTTGCTACAGAAGGTTATAGCAATCAGCCCCAGCATTTT. It specifies CSVATEGYSNQPQHF.

Only a few counts were recorded for this clone. The gene calls are TRBV18 and TRBJ1-2; TRBD1 is a possible D gene (5 bases). CDR1 is KGHSH and CDR2 is LQKENI in the germline V gene. CDR3 size: 15 residues. Deletions cut 2 bases from V and 6 bases from J, with 16 bases between. The CDR3: CASSPRDTGENGYTF. The CDR3 DNA reads TGTGCCAGCTCACCAAGAGACACAGGAGAGAATGGCTACACCTTC. The full variable domain, rest sourced from reference TRBV18 and TRBJ1-2, is NAGVMQNPRHLVRRRGQEARLRCSPMKGHSHVYWYRQLPEEGLKFMVYLQKENIIDESGMPKERFSAEFPKEGPSILRIQQVVRGDSAAYFCASSPRDTGENGYTFGSGTRLTVV.

The rearrangement links TRBV15 to TRBJ1-1; D is unclear. CDR3 length equals 13 residues. The germline CDR1 and CDR2 sequences are LNHNV and YYDKDF (reference sequence). Trimming cost V 1 base and J 5 bases, with 8 bases left between them. The CDR3 DNA reads as TGTGCCACCAGCAGAGGAACGGGGACTGAAGCTTTCTTT. Translation: CATSRGTGTEAFF.

The gene calls are TRBV7-9 and TRBJ2-3; 7 bases fit TRBD1. CDR3 length equals 17 residues. The junction had 13 bases not matched to a gene; V was cut back by 5 bases and J by 2 bases. Looked up from germline, CDR1 is SEHNR and CDR2 is FQNEAQ (reference sequence). The CDR3 DNA is TGTGCCAGCAGCGCCCGACGGGACAGTGGGTTCACAGATACGCAGTATTTT. It yields the protein CASSARRDSGFTDTQYF.

This clone was observed a handful of times. The rearrangement joins TRBV5-1 to TRBJ1-6, with 7 bases lining up with TRBD1. V lost 4 bases, J lost 11 bases, and 9 bases stayed unmatched. CDR3 length: 14 residues. Germline CDR1 and CDR2: SGHRS and YFSETQ. The CDR3 DNA reads as TGCGCCAGCAGCCAACTCGGGACAGCAACACCCCTCCACTTT. Protein product: CASSQLGTATPLHF.

This clone has a handful of counts. This sequence joins TRBV5-6 and TRBJ1-3, with D uncertain. Germline V lookup: CDR1 SGHDT, CDR2 YYEEEE. Between the trimmed V and J ends, which lost 10 bases and 1 base, there was a span of 15 bases. CDR3 size: 14 residues. This CDR3 reads CAFSGPGSGNTIYF. As DNA, the CDR3 is TGTGCCTTCAGTGGTCCAGGTTCTGGAAACACCATATATTTT.

The chain links TRBV15 to TRBJ1-2, with a weak D call TRBD1 (6 bases). The V end lost 0 bases, the J end lost 8 bases, and 13 bases lay between the germline ends. The CDR3 contains 14 residues. Germline V lookup: CDR1 LNHNV, CDR2 YYDKDF (reference sequence). The CDR3, as DNA: TGTGCCACCAGCAGAGATCCGGGGGCGCGAGGCTACACCTTC. Translated, it gives CATSRDPGARGYTF. The full variable domain, rest sourced from reference TRBV15 and TRBJ1-2, is DAMVIQNPRYQVTQFGKPVTLSCSQTLNHNVMYWYQQKSSQAPKLLFHYYDKDFNNEADTPDNFQSRRPNTSFCFLDIRSPGLGDTAMYLCATSRDPGARGYTFGSGTRLTVV.

DNA for the CDR3: TGTGCCTGGGGGGACAGGATGAACACTGAAGCTTTCTTT. Translating it yields CAWGDRMNTEAFF. The chain recombines TRBV30 with TRBJ1-1, with 8 bases matching TRBD1. Germline CDR1 reads GTSNPN; CDR2 reads SVGIG (reference sequence). V gave up 5 bases and J gave up 0 bases; unmatched junction bases: 2. The CDR3 loop spans 13 amino acids.

This clone was detected a few times. The rearrangement links TRBV5-1 to TRBJ1-2, with a tentative D call TRBD1 (6 bases). This CDR3 region has 12 residues. Trimming pared 1 base from V and 8 bases from J, leaving 9 bases between. Germline-derived CDR1 and CDR2 are SGHRS and YFSETQ. In DNA form, the CDR3 reads TGCGCCAGCAGCTTGACAGGGAAAGGCTACACCTTC. Protein: CASSLTGKGYTF.

This clone has a handful of counts. V is TRBV7-9 and J is TRBJ2-7, with 7 bases that match TRBD2. The trim removed 3 bases at V and 3 bases at J, leaving 11 bases unmatched. This CDR3 region has 16 residues. The germline CDR1 and CDR2 sequences are SEHNR and FQNEAQ (reference sequence). The CDR3 sequence is CASSFSGGGKGYEQYF. CDR3 nucleotides: TGTGCCAGCAGCTTTAGTGGCGGGGGAAAAGGCTACGAGCAGTACTTC. Full variable domain (missing parts from reference TRBV7-9 and TRBJ2-7): DTGVSQNPRHKITKRGQNVTFRCDPISEHNRLYWYRQTLGQGPEFLTYFQNEAQLEKSRLLSDRFSAERPKGSFSTLEIQRTEQGDSAMYLCASSFSGGGKGYEQYFGPGTRLTVT.

The V gene is TRBV30, the J gene TRBJ1-2; D remains ambiguous. Trimming stripped 0 bases from V and 9 bases from J, with 14 bases between. Germline loops: CDR1 GTSNPN, CDR2 SVGIG (reference sequence). This CDR3 spans 13 amino acids. For the CDR3, the DNA is TGTGCCTGGAGTGTAATAGCGGGTGCTAGCTACACCTTC. Translation gives CAWSVIAGASYTF.

This chain links TRBV9 with TRBJ1-5; D gene unclear. The CDR3 loop spans 15 amino acids. CDR1 SGDLS and CDR2 YYNGEE come from the germline V gene. V was clipped by 5 bases and J by 3 bases, with 15 bases between them. The CDR3 sequence is CASSEGLESNQPQHF. The CDR3, as DNA: TGTGCCAGCAGTGAGGGATTAGAATCCAATCAGCCCCAGCATTTT.

This clone appeared a few times. The chain recombines TRBV6-4 with TRBJ2-1, with 9 nucleotides matching TRBD1. There are 13 residues in the CDR3. V was clipped by 6 bases and J by 10 bases; unmatched bases: 7. In germline, CDR1 is MRHNA, CDR2 SNTAGT. The CDR3 here is CASSGQGKGEQFF. The DNA for the CDR3 is TGTGCCAGCAGCGGACAGGGGAAGGGCGAGCAGTTCTTC.

The chain is built from TRBV7-9 and TRBJ1-2, with D hard to call. Germline V gene sequence: CDR1 SEHNR, CDR2 FQNEAQ (reference sequence). The V end was cut by 5 bases, the J end by 11 bases, with 24 bases between. CDR3 length equals 15 residues. The CDR3 DNA sequence: TGTGCCAGCAGCCCCCGCGCGGACTCACAATCCCTTTACACCTTC. Translated, it gives CASSPRADSQSLYTF.